The 7 T cell receptor beta chains reported below all come from one sample, sequenced in a study of shared clonotypes between healthy human individuals. The protocol was immunoSEQ multiplex PCR, while the TCRdb copy is restricted to in-frame clones and leaves out a portion. In the table there are over a million clones, approximately 80% of which are singletons. The material sequenced was memory CD4+ T cells from PBMCs. Subset described: CD45RA-negative fraction. Every receptor here comes from a man aged 18 to 29 in good health. Some clones in this sample may be carry-over from other donors' samples.

For this clone: The sample contains more than one DNA sequence encoding this CDR3. The chain uses TRBV5-1 and TRBJ2-5; possibly TRBD1 or TRBD2 for D (5 bases each). Germline CDR1 SGHRS, CDR2 YFSETQ. The CDR3 runs 14 residues. Trimming pared 0 bases from V and 2 bases from J, leaving 8 bases between. The CDR3 bases are TGCGCCAGCAGCTTGGAGGGACCGCAAGAGACCCAGTACTTC. Translating gives CASSLEGPQETQYF.

This clone was seen only a few times. The rearrangement joins TRBV2 to TRBJ1-1, with a weak D call TRBD1 (5 bases). CDR3 length: 16 amino acids. The germline gives CDR1 SNHLY, CDR2 FYNNEI. The V end lost 6 bases, the J end lost 2 bases, and 19 bases lay between the germline ends. For the CDR3, the DNA is TGTGCCAGCAGGGAGGGACGGTCGAGGGGAAACACTGAAGCTTTCTTT. It specifies CASREGRSRGNTEAFF.

This clone was detected only once. The V call is TRBV18, the J call TRBJ2-7; 11 nucleotides align to TRBD1. V lost 4 bases to trimming and J lost 6 bases; unmatched junction nucleotides: 5. There are 14 residues in the CDR3. Germline V gives CDR1 KGHSH, CDR2 LQKENI. The CDR3 sequence is CASSQDRGLFEQYF. CDR3 DNA sequence: TGTGCCAGCTCACAGGACAGGGGGCTCTTCGAGCAGTACTTC.

This clone was seen repeatedly, ten times or more. The chain couples TRBV7-3 to TRBJ2-1, with D unresolved. V lost 0 bases, J lost 0 bases, and 15 bases lay in between. Germline loops: CDR1 SGHTA, CDR2 FQGTGA. CDR3 length: 18 residues. In DNA form, the CDR3 reads TGTGCCAGCAGCTTAACCCCGATCTCCTCCCCCTCCTACAATGAGCAGTTCTTC. This encodes CASSLTPISSPSYNEQFF.

This clone was seen once. The chain combines TRBV7-2 with TRBJ2-1, with D perhaps given as TRBD1 or TRBD2 (5 bases each). The CDR3 has 13 residues. The V and J ends lost 2 bases and 10 bases respectively, with 12 bases between them. Germline CDR1 and CDR2: SGHTA and FQGNSA. CDR3 nucleotides: TGTGCCAGCAGCTTACCAGCCAGGGAGGAGCAGTTCTTC. This codes for CASSLPAREEQFF.

This clone was recorded only once. This chain links TRBV5-4 with TRBJ2-3; D gene unclear. Trimming shortened V by 0 bases and J by 3 bases, and 8 bases separated the two germline ends. The CDR3 is 14 amino acids. Per the germline V gene, CDR1 is SGHNT and CDR2 is YYREEE (reference sequence). The CDR3 coding sequence is TGTGCCAGCAGCTTGGGGGGAAGGACAGATACGCAGTATTTT. Translation gives CASSLGGRTDTQYF.

This chain uses TRBV16 with TRBJ2-2, with D perhaps TRBD1 (6 bases). Trimming cost V 4 bases and J 6 bases, with 15 bases left between them. The germline gives CDR1 KGHSY, CDR2 FQNENV. The CDR3 covers 15 residues. This CDR3 reads CASSLDRLRPGELFF. In DNA, the CDR3 is TGTGCCAGCAGCCTTGACAGGTTGAGACCCGGGGAGCTGTTTTTT.